Shown below are 8 T cell receptor beta chains from a single sample sequenced in a study of Graves' ophthalmopathy and Graves' hyperthyroidism. Amplified TCR beta CDR3 regions were obtained using RNA transcripts as template. RT-PCR was first run with HTBI primers, then multiplex PCR in a second round. TCRdb ran MiXCR on the multiplex PCR reads and lists one entry per CDR3 protein. The repertoire consists of over a million distinct CDR3 sequences, with less than 45% occurring once and the leading ten covering 11%. The sample consisted of peripheral blood or thyroid tissue (not recorded which). The receptors originated from an adult man with Graves' hyperthyroidism.

The gene calls are TRBV19 and TRBJ1-5, with D possibly matching TRBD1 (5 bases). The V gene's germline CDR1 is LNHDA and CDR2 SQIVND (reference sequence). CDR3 length: 14 amino acids. V was trimmed by 8 bases and J by 2 bases, leaving 13 bases between them. The CDR3 DNA is TGTGCCAGTGATTCGGGCAGGGGCAATCAGCCCCAGCATTTT. Its translation is CASDSGRGNQPQHF. Full variable domain (missing parts from reference TRBV19 and TRBJ1-5): DGGITQSPKYLFRKEGQNVTLSCEQNLNHDAMYWYRQDPGQGLRLIYYSQIVNDFQKGDIAEGYSVSREKKESFPLTVTSAQKNPTAFYLCASDSGRGNQPQHFGDGTRLSIL.

This clonotype was seen at least ten times. The CDR3 coding sequence is TGTGCCAGCAGCGCCCAGCGGGAGGTGGACACCGGGGAGCTGTTTTTT. This sequence encodes CASSAQREVDTGELFF. The chain links TRBV9 to TRBJ2-2; 9 bases line up with TRBD2. J gave up 3 bases and V 3 bases, and 6 bases lay outside the gene matches. Looked up from germline, CDR1 is SGDLS and CDR2 is YYNGEE. The CDR3 contains 16 residues. The full variable domain, its missing parts supplied by reference TRBV9 and TRBJ2-2, is DSGVTQTPKHLITATGQRVTLRCSPRSGDLSVYWYQQSLDQGLQFLIQYYNGEERAKGNILERFSAQQFPDLHSELNLSSLELGDSALYFCASSAQREVDTGELFFGEGSRLTVL.

V is TRBV25-1 and J is TRBJ1-2; the D gene is possibly TRBD1 (5 bases). V was shortened by 5 bases and J by 1 base, with 14 bases between the two germline ends. Per the germline V gene, CDR1 is MGHDK and CDR2 is SYGVNS. This CDR3 has 15 residues. This CDR3 is CASSSPADINYGYTF. CDR3 nucleotide sequence: TGTGCCAGCAGTTCGCCGGCGGACATTAACTATGGCTACACCTTC.

At least ten counts were recorded for this clonotype. DNA of the CDR3: TGTGCCAGCAGTGTACGGGACACCGATGAAGCTTTCTTT. Its protein is CASSVRDTDEAFF. V usage is TRBV6-5 and J usage is TRBJ1-1, with D perhaps TRBD1 (6 bases). The CDR3 runs to 13 residues. V gave up 5 bases and J gave up 7 bases, with 14 bases separating them. CDR1 MNHEY and CDR2 SVGAGI come from the germline V gene.

This clonotype was seen repeatedly, ten times or more. In DNA, the CDR3 is TGTGCCAGCAGCTTAGAGGGCCTCCCCTTTGGCTACACCTTC. Translating it yields CASSLEGLPFGYTF. The gene calls are TRBV13 and TRBJ1-2; D call uncertain. Germline assignment: CDR1 PRHDT and CDR2 FYEKMQ (reference sequence). Trimming took off 1 base at V and 7 bases at J, with 13 bases between the two ends. The CDR3 covers 14 residues. Full variable domain (outside the CDR3, taken from reference TRBV13 and TRBJ1-2): AAGVIQSPRHLIKEKRETATLKCYPIPRHDTVYWYQQGPGQDPQFLISFYEKMQSDKGSIPDRFSAQQFSDYHSELNMSSLELGDSALYFCASSLEGLPFGYTFGSGTRLTVV.

The chain couples TRBV5-1 to TRBJ2-5; 10 nucleotides match TRBD2. V lost 2 bases to trimming and J lost 7 bases; unmatched junction nucleotides: 14. This CDR3 is built from 17 residues. CDR1 and CDR2 from the germline V gene are SGHRS and YFSETQ. CDR3 DNA sequence: TGCGCCAGCAGCTTCCTACCCGGGGCTAGCGGGAGTGGGACCCAGTACTTC. Encoded protein: CASSFLPGASGSGTQYF.

This clonotype was counted ten times or more. The chain joins TRBV2 to TRBJ1-6; D not certain. The CDR3 consists of 15 residues. Germline CDR1 SNHLY, CDR2 FYNNEI. The V and J ends lost 4 bases and 10 bases respectively, with 17 bases between them. CDR3 amino acids: CASSVVREEGSPLHF. The CDR3 DNA is TGTGCCAGCAGTGTTGTTCGGGAGGAGGGATCACCCCTCCACTTT.

This clonotype was seen repeatedly, ten times or more. The chain carries TRBV12-3 or TRBV12-4 and TRBJ1-6; 8 nucleotides line up with TRBD1. This CDR3 is 12 amino acids long. The J segment lost 9 bases and the V segment lost 6 bases, leaving 1 base of the junction unmatched. This chain's CDR3 is CASSDRGSPLHF. The CDR3 nucleotides are TGTGCCAGCAGCGACAGGGGTTCACCCCTCCACTTT.